A selection of T cell receptor beta chains follows, all from one sample in a study of control samples from healthy donors and cancer patients. Clones were read by immunoSEQ multiplex PCR, and TCRdb kept only the in-frame ones, dropping some. The data show about 95,000 clones, 90% to 95% seen once. Sample: blood. These receptors all stem from a woman aged 25 to 45 in good health. The CDR3 runs from the conserved cysteine through the conserved F or W. The order of the fields is D gene, clone size, V gene, J gene, CDR3 DNA, CDR3 protein. D genes are given only for firm matches. Expanded clones are given a class, and other clones once, few, many or no size at all.

d_call: -; clone_size: -; v_call: TRBV5-1; j_call: TRBJ2-7; cdr3_nt: TGCGCCAGCAGCTTTTATCGGGGCGAGCAGTACTTC; cdr3_aa: CASSFYRGEQYF
d_call: -; clone_size: -; v_call: TRBV18; j_call: TRBJ1-2; cdr3_nt: TGTGCCAGCTCACCAATCCCCCACCGGACAAGAACGGGGTACACCTTC; cdr3_aa: CASSPIPHRTRTGYTF
d_call: TRBD1; clone_size: once; v_call: TRBV27; j_call: TRBJ1-1; cdr3_nt: TGTGCCAGCAGTTCACAGGGGACACGAGGAGGAACTGAAGCTTTCTTT; cdr3_aa: CASSSQGTRGGTEAFF
d_call: -; clone_size: -; v_call: TRBV5-4; j_call: TRBJ2-7; cdr3_nt: TGTGCCAGCAGCCCCTCCGGGACGTTGAGCTCCTACGAGCAGTACTTC; cdr3_aa: CASSPSGTLSSYEQYF
d_call: TRBD1; clone_size: once; v_call: TRBV19; j_call: TRBJ1-5; cdr3_nt: TGTGCCAGTAGTATGGGACAGGGTGGCAATCAGCCCCAGCATTTT; cdr3_aa: CASSMGQGGNQPQHF
d_call: -; clone_size: -; v_call: TRBV6-5; j_call: TRBJ1-2; cdr3_nt: TGTGCCAGCAGTTATAGTACCTCTTATGGCTACACCTTC; cdr3_aa: CASSYSTSYGYTF
d_call: -; clone_size: -; v_call: TRBV19; j_call: TRBJ2-6; cdr3_nt: TGTGCCAGTAGTCCCCGGACGGATTCTTACTCTGGGGCCAACGTCCTGACTTTC; cdr3_aa: CASSPRTDSYSGANVLTF
d_call: -; clone_size: -; v_call: TRBV27; j_call: TRBJ2-2; cdr3_nt: TGTGCCAGCAGTCGCGCTAGCGTAGCCGGGGAGCTGTTTTTT; cdr3_aa: CASSRASVAGELFF
d_call: -; clone_size: once; v_call: TRBV19; j_call: TRBJ2-3; cdr3_nt: TGTGCCAGTACCCCAGGGGCACAGGGATCAGATACGCAGTATTTT; cdr3_aa: CASTPGAQGSDTQYF
d_call: TRBD2; clone_size: -; v_call: TRBV18; j_call: TRBJ2-1; cdr3_nt: TGTGCCAGCTCACGCGGCGCCAGCGGGAGCTCCTACAATGAGCAGTTCTTC; cdr3_aa: CASSRGASGSSYNEQFF
d_call: TRBD2; clone_size: -; v_call: TRBV10-2; j_call: TRBJ2-3; cdr3_nt: TGCGCCAGTCGATTAGCGGGAGGGGGAGATACGCAGTATTTT; cdr3_aa: CASRLAGGGDTQYF